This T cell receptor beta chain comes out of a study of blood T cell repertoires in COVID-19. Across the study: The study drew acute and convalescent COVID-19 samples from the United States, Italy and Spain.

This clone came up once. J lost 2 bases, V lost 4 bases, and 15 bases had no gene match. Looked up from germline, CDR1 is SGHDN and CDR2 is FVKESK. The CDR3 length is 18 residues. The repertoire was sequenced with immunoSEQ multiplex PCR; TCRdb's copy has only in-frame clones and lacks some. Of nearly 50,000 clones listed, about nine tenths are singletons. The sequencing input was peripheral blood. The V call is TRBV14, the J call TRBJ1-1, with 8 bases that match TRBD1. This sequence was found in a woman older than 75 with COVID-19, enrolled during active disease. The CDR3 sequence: CASSPGGAGGITNTEAFF. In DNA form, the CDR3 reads TGTGCCAGCAGCCCAGGAGGGGCAGGGGGCATCACTAACACTGAAGCTTTCTTT.